The 8 T cell receptor beta chains below were found in one sample sequenced in a study of T cell changes during pregnancy in multiple sclerosis. Assay: immunoSEQ multiplex PCR; the TCRdb copy retains only in-frame clones and omits some. The sample records about 36,000 clones, approximately 92% being singletons. Sequenced material: PBMCs (not recorded whether the cells were cultured). Source of these receptors: a female donor with multiple sclerosis, enrolled in a pregnancy study.

The J gene is TRBJ2-7, the V gene TRBV7-9; TRBD1 might be the D (5 bases). Trimming removed 2 bases from V and 2 bases from J, with 7 bases in between. The CDR3 runs 13 residues. CDR1 SEHNR and CDR2 FQNEAQ come from the germline V gene (reference sequence). The CDR3 here is CASSLFRAYEQYF. The CDR3 DNA reads TGTGCCAGCAGCTTATTCAGGGCCTACGAGCAGTACTTC.

The rearrangement uses TRBV14 and TRBJ2-7; 13 nucleotides agree with TRBD2. After removal of 1 base from V and 4 bases from J, the junction contained 7 bases not matched to a gene. Per the germline V gene, CDR1 is SGHDN and CDR2 is FVKESK. The CDR3 is 17 amino acids. Here the CDR3 reads CASSQVTRTSGSYEQYF. In DNA, the CDR3 is TGTGCCAGCAGCCAAGTTACCCGGACTAGCGGGAGTTACGAGCAGTACTTC.

This rearrangement joins TRBV4-2 to TRBJ2-2; D remains unclear. Trimming left V 3 bases short and J 5 bases short, with 13 bases between. The CDR3 spans 15 residues. CDR1 and CDR2 from the germline V gene are LGHNA and YNFKEQ. In nucleotides, the CDR3 is TGTGCCAGCAGCCATCCAGCCGACAATACCGGGGAGCTGTTTTTT. Translation gives CASSHPADNTGELFF.

The CDR3, as DNA: TGCGCCAGCAGCTCCGGGACTAGCGGGAGGGCCTCGTCCTACGAGCAGTACTTC. It specifies CASSSGTSGRASSYEQYF. The chain couples TRBV5-1 to TRBJ2-7; 16 bases align to TRBD2. The V and J ends lost 3 bases and 1 base, in that order; junction bases with no gene match: 7. The length of the CDR3 is 18 residues. Germline CDR1 is SGHRS and CDR2 is YFSETQ.

The chain couples TRBV4-1 to TRBJ2-7; D gene unclear. This CDR3 region has 14 residues. The ends were cut back, 0 bases at V and 1 base at J, with 7 bases in the middle. Germline assignment: CDR1 MGHRA and CDR2 YSYEKL. The CDR3 sequence is CASSQEKGSYEQYF. The CDR3 DNA is TGCGCCAGCAGCCAAGAAAAGGGTTCCTACGAGCAGTACTTC.

The rearrangement uses TRBV2 and TRBJ2-3; D ambiguous. CDR1 is SNHLY and CDR2 is FYNNEI in the germline V gene. Trimming took off 6 bases at V and 5 bases at J, with 12 bases between the two ends. CDR3 length: 13 amino acids. The CDR3 bases are TGTGCCAGCAGCGACGAGTGGCAAGATACGCAGTATTTT. This sequence encodes CASSDEWQDTQYF.

The chain couples TRBV11-1 to TRBJ1-2, with 11 bases fitting TRBD1. After removal of 4 bases from V and 6 bases from J, the junction contained 7 bases not matched to a gene. The CDR3 runs 15 residues. CDR1 and CDR2 (germline): SGHAT, FQDESV (reference sequence). CDR3 loop: CASSWAGTGGDGYTF. DNA for the CDR3: TGTGCCAGCAGCTGGGCCGGGACAGGGGGTGATGGCTACACCTTC.

The V and J genes are TRBV5-1 and TRBJ1-5; TRBD1 agrees at 7 bases. Losses at the gene ends were 4 bases for V and 4 bases for J; bases not matched to a gene: 5. Germline V CDR1 and CDR2: SGHRS, YFSETQ. The CDR3 has 14 residues. The chain's CDR3 is CASSTGQPNQPQHF. CDR3 coding DNA: TGCGCCAGCAGCACGGGACAGCCTAATCAGCCCCAGCATTTT.